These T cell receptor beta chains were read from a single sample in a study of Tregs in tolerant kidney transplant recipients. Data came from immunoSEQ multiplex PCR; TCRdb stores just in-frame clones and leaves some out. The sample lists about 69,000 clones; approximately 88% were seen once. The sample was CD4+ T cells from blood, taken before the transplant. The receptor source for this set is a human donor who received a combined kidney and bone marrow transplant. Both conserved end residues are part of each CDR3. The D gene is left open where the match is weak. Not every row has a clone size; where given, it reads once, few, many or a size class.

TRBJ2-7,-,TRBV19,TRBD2,CASSYGLAGGYEQYF,TGTGCCAGTAGTTACGGACTAGCGGGAGGCTACGAGCAGTACTTC
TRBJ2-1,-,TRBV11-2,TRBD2,CASSLVGTSGSSYNEQFF,TGTGCCAGCAGCTTAGTTGGGACTAGCGGGAGCTCCTACAATGAGCAGTTCTTC
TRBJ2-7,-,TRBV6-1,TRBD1,CASRRTGNHEQYF,TGTGCCAGCAGGAGGACAGGGAACCACGAGCAGTACTTC
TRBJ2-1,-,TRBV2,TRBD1,CASRAGTGPRERSREQFF,TGTGCCAGCAGGGCGGGGACAGGGCCCCGGGAGCGTTCCCGTGAGCAGTTCTTC
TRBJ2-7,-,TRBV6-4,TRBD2,CASSDPGLAGGPSNEQYF,TGTGCCAGCAGTGACCCGGGACTAGCGGGAGGGCCATCGAACGAGCAGTACTTC
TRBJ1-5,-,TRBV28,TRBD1,CASSFFTGGGNQPQHF,TGTGCCAGCAGTTTCTTCACAGGGGGCGGCAATCAGCCCCAGCATTTT
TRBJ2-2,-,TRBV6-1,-,CASRTARATGELFF,TGTGCCAGCAGGACGGCCAGGGCCACCGGGGAGCTGTTTTTT
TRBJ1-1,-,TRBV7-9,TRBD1,CASSLGQGATEAFF,TGTGCCAGCAGCCTTGGACAGGGGGCTACTGAAGCTTTCTTT
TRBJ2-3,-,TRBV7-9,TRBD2,CASSLASTSGSADTQYF,TGTGCCAGCAGCTTAGCTTCGACTAGCGGGAGCGCAGATACGCAGTATTTT
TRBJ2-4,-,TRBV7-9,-,CATSLAAGNIQYF,TGTGCCACCTCATTGGCGGCAGGGAACATTCAGTACTTC
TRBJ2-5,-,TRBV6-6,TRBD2,CASSLGLAGVETQYF,TGTGCCAGCAGTCTTGGACTAGCGGGAGTTGAGACCCAGTACTTC
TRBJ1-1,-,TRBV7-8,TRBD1,CASRQGPVSLNTEAFF,TGTGCCAGCCGACAGGGCCCCGTTTCCTTAAACACTGAAGCTTTCTTT
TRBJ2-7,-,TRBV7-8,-,CASSLVLTPYEQYF,TGTGCCAGCAGCTTAGTACTTACTCCCTACGAGCAGTACTTC
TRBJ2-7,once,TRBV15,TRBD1,CATSRESGGSLSYEQYF,TGTGCCACCAGCAGAGAGTCAGGGGGCAGCCTCTCCTACGAGCAGTACTTC
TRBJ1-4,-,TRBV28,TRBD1,CASSLDRDVSYEKLFF,TGTGCCAGCAGCCTCGACAGGGATGTTAGTTATGAAAAACTGTTTTTT
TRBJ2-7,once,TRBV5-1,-,CATGDPQGRGAYEQYF,TGCGCCACCGGAGACCCTCAGGGGAGGGGAGCCTACGAGCAGTACTTC
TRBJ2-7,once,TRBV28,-,CASSFGAGRAYEQYF,TGTGCCAGCAGTTTCGGAGCGGGCCGGGCCTACGAGCAGTACTTC
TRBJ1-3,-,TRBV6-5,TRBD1,CASRKQGVAGNTIYF,TGTGCCAGCAGGAAACAGGGGGTCGCAGGAAACACCATATATTTT
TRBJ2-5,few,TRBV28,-,CASKAEETQYF,TGTGCCAGCAAGGCGGAAGAGACCCAGTACTTC
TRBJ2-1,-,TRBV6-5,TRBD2,CASRGTSVYNEQFF,TGTGCCAGCCGCGGGACTAGCGTTTACAATGAGCAGTTCTTC
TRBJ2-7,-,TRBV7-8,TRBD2,CASSLGAGSGYEQYF,TGTGCCAGCAGCTTGGGAGCGGGATCTGGCTACGAGCAGTACTTC
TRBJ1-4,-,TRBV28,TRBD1,CASSPGGREKLFF,TGTGCCAGCAGTCCAGGGGGCCGGGAAAAACTGTTTTTT
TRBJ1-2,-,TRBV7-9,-,CASSSIRGIEYNYGYTF,TGTGCCAGCAGCTCGATTCGGGGGATTGAGTATAACTATGGCTACACCTTC
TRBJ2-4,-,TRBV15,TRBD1,CATSRDRLGQWFFKNIQYF,TGTGCCACCAGCAGAGATCGACTGGGACAGTGGTTTTTCAAAAACATTCAGTACTTC
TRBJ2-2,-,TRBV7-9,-,CASSLLGREAGELFF,TGTGCCAGCAGCTTACTCGGAAGGGAGGCCGGGGAGCTGTTTTTT
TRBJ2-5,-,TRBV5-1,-,CASSLALGRETQYF,TGCGCCAGCAGCTTGGCCCTGGGGAGAGAGACCCAGTACTTC
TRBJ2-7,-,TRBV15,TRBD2,CATSRDGTRRLAGAEQYF,TGTGCCACCAGCAGAGATGGGACCAGGCGGCTAGCGGGAGCCGAGCAGTACTTC
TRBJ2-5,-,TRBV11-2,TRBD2,CASRASGEGGETQYF,TGTGCCAGCAGGGCCAGCGGGGAAGGTGGTGAGACCCAGTACTTC
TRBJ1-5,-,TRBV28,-,CASSFRGWVNQPQHF,TGTGCCAGCAGTTTTCGGGGATGGGTCAATCAGCCCCAGCATTTT